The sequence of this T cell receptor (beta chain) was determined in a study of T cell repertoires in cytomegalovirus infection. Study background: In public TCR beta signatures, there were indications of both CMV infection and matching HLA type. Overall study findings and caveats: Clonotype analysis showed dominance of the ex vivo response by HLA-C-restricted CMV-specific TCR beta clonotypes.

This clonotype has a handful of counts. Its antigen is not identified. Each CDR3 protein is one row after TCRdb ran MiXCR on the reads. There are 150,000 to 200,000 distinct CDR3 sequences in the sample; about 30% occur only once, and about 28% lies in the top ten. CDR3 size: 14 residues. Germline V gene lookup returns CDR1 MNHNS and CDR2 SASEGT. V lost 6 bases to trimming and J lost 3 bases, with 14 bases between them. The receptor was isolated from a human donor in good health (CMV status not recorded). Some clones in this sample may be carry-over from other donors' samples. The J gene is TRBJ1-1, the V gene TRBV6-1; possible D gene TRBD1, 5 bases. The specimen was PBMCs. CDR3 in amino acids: CASSPRREDTEAFF. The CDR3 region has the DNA TGTGCCAGCAGCCCCCGCAGGGAGGACACTGAAGCTTTCTTT.